This TCR beta chain comes out of a study of CD8+ T cells in alopecia areata. Treatment of the sample: oral pan-JAK inhibitor, 5-10 mg twice daily. In each case, RNA was isolated and then reverse transcribed into cDNA as the sequencing template. Measured with immunoSEQ multiplex PCR; TCRdb has only the in-frame clones, and not every one. The data show 95,000 to 100,000 clones, 60% to 65% seen once. This CDR3 region has 16 residues. Germline V gives CDR1 SGHVS, CDR2 FNYEAQ. V trimming: 4 bases; J trimming: 9 bases; junction bases outside the gene matches: 6. The sample was CD8+ T cells sorted from blood, taken at week 4, from a patient treated with tofacitinib. The sequence was obtained from a human donor with alopecia areata. The chain has TRBV7-6 and TRBJ2-1; 16 bases map to TRBD2. CDR3 residues: CASSSGLAGGPSEQFF. CDR3 in DNA: TGTGCCAGCAGCTCGGGACTAGCGGGGGGGCCTAGTGAGCAGTTCTTC.